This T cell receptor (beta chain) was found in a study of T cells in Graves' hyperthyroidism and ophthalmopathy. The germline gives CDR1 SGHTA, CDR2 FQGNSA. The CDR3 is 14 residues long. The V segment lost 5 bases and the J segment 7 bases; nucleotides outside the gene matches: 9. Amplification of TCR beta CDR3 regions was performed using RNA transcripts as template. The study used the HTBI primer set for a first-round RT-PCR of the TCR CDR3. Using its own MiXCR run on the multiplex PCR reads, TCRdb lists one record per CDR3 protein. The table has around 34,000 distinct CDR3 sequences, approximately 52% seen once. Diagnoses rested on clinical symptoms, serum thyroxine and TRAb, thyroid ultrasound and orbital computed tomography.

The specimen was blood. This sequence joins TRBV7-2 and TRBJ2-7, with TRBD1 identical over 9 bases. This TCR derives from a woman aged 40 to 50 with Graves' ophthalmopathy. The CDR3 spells CASSTPGQGWEQYF. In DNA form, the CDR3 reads TGTGCCAGCAGCACGCCTGGACAGGGGTGGGAGCAGTACTTC. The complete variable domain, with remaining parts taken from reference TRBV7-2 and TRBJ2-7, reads GAGVSQSPSNKVTEKGKDVELRCDPISGHTALYWYRQSLGQGLEFLIYFQGNSAPDKSGLPSDRFSAERTGGSVSTLTIQRTQQEDSAVYLCASSTPGQGWEQYFGPGTRLTVT.